This TCR beta chain was found in a study of beta chain features in type 1 diabetes. Study findings and constraints: VDJ junctions sequenced from type 1 diabetes patients showed fewer insertions and more deletions. Possibly, sequencing cDNA over-represented cells that had high TCR expression levels.

Note on this clone: Its antigen is currently unknown.

Via CD45RO/CCR7/CD25/CD127/CD95/CD27, cells of the CD4+ naive, central memory, regulatory and stem cell-like memory subsets were sorted. TCRB transcripts that were expressed got sequenced, as all of the isolated RNA had been reverse transcribed. Naive, central memory and regulatory T cell samples came to a mean of around 3.5 million reads. Clones were sequenced by immunoSEQ multiplex PCR, and TCRdb holds only the in-frame ones, with some missing. The data hold about 150,000 clones, with around 8.5% observed a single time. The CDR3 loop spans 13 amino acids. The sample taken for sequencing was central memory CD4+ T cells from blood. This receptor was obtained from a man between 18 and 35 years old in good health. The V call is TRBV12-2, the J call TRBJ1-1; no check of the table's D call, TRBD1, against the DNA was made. TRBV12-2 is a pseudogene segment. The CDR3, as DNA: TGTGCAAGTCGCTTAGCCCTGTTTACAGAAGCTTTCTTT. Protein: CASRLALFTEAFF.